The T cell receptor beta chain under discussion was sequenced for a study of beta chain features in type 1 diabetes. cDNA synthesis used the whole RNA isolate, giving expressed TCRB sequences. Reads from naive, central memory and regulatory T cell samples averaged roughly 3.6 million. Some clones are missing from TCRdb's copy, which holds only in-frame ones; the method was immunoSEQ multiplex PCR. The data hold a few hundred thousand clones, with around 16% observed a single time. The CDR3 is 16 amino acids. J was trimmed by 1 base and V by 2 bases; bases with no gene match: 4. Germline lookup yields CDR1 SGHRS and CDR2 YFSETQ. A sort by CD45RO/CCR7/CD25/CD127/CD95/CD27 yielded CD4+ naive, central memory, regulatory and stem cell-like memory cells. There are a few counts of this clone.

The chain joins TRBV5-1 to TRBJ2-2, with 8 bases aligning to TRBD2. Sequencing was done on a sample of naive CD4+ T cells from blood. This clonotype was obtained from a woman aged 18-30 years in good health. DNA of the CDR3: TGCGCCAGCAGCTTCGGCCTAGCGGGGAACACCGGGGAGCTGTTTTTT. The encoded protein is CASSFGLAGNTGELFF.